This T cell receptor beta chain was retrieved from a study of blood T cells in healthy people across ages (dated by TCRdb to about 2015). For context, the study as a whole: Template switching captured roughly one uniquely barcoded TCR beta cDNA molecule per two T cells in model experiments. To avoid experimental bias, donors of different ages were randomly spread across the sequencing lanes. The study measured age-related changes in TCR beta repertoire diversity using deep sequencing normalized with unique cDNA molecular identifiers. The donors were split into four age groups: young (average around 17 years), middle-aged (roughly 40), aged (approximately 59) and long-lived (roughly 88). Using the same blood draw, the study looked at two additional independent replicas of 1 million unique cDNA reads for two donors, one aged 18 to 30 and the other aged 80 or older. What the work shows at the level of the full study, not this receptor alone: Because the CMV infection status of the donors was unknown, age-related changes in expanded clonotypes may potentially have been confounded. The long-lived group showed more naive CD4+ T cells, fewer expanded clones and increased TCR diversity than the aged group, suggesting age selection. Estimates of total diversity from one million sequenced T cells were regarded as lower bounds and underestimates. A strong correlation was found between observed TCR beta diversity and the percentage of naive T cells measured by flow cytometry. Bulk unsorted PBMC profiling prevented conclusive comparison of naive and antigen-experienced compartments. Observed TCR beta diversity per million T cells fell roughly linearly with age, and a significant reduction was already apparent by age roughly 40.

The CDR3 contains 12 residues, cysteine and phenylalanine counted. The retained sequence is limited to the CDR3, 36 bases, with the frame set at the first base. Looking up the germline V gene yields CDR1 ENHRY and CDR2 SYGVKD. Trimming takes 4 bases from V and 1 base from J, and the germline ends sit 4 bases apart. Library method: 5' RACE. The sequencer was an Illumina HiSeq 2500. A second PCR of about 7 to 12 cycles was run with a J-beta primer mix and a sample-barcoded 5' primer. A template-switch 5' adaptor carrying 12 random nucleotides introduced a unique molecular identifier onto each TCR beta cDNA molecule. Each sample yielded at least 3 million CDR3-containing paired-end reads. All of the RNA was converted into first-strand cDNA using the Mint cDNA synthesis kit, with a TRBC-specific oligonucleotide serving as the primer. All cDNA was treated with uracil-DNA glycosylase and then went through a first 18-cycle PCR with the universal primers M1SS and BC2_uni_R. In the authors' own workflow: For normalization, 1 million high-quality reads were randomly selected from each sample, with every read carrying a distinct molecular identifier. Reads sharing molecular identifiers were discarded rather than binned into consensus sequences. MiTCR, set to a Q25 quality threshold and the strictest error-elimination algorithm, was used for CDR3 identification, clonotype clustering and error correction. Lower-bound total TCR beta diversity was estimated with a nonparametric unseen species model using Euler transformation. TCRdb passed the public sequencing reads through fastp at Q25 and MiXCR, retaining productive beta sequences. Records with the same CDR3 protein are collapsed into one entry carrying the most frequent genes and DNA. The authors' filters were not applied to this entry. The sample has fewer than 900,000 distinct CDR3 sequences on record, under 40% of them singletons. 13% of the sample comes from the top ten.

The roughly 39 donors, aged 6 to 90 years, were systemically healthy Caucasian individuals from Russia. Ten milliliters of peripheral blood were drawn from each donor into EDTA-treated Vacutainer tubes. Ficoll-Paque density-gradient centrifugation was used to isolate PBMCs, with at least 6 million per sample. Trizol reagent was used to extract total RNA from the PBMCs, yielding at least 5.5 micrograms per sample. Naive CD45RAhigh/CD27high T cell percentages were measured by flow cytometry on a PBMC aliquot from every donor. In regard to this clonotype: Its antigen has not been determined. Per-nucleotide qualities are absent, and no much larger clonotype sits a single base away.

This TCR came from a man in his late teens or twenties in good health. Sequenced: blood. The receptor chain draws on TRBV10-3 and TRBJ1-1; no D gene can be assigned with confidence. The DNA is as follows: TGTGCCATCAGTGTTGGGAACACTGAAGCTTTCTTT. Translated, it reads CAISVGNTEAFF.